The T cell receptor (beta chain) described here comes from a study of CD8 T cells in ankylosing spondylitis (TCRdb year 2017). Study-level background: T cell receptor beta repertoires were profiled in healthy donors and ankylosing spondylitis patients so that disease-linked TCR variants could be found. Peripheral blood was sampled, and synovial fluid was also collected from ankylosing spondylitis patients. The full study cohort comprised roughly 24 ankylosing spondylitis patients and 110 or so healthy donors. Broader findings and caveats from the paper: Blood from ankylosing spondylitis patients appeared to be characterized by a TCR beta motif made up of eight highly homologous amino acid variants. According to the report, matched synovial fluid samples from ankylosing spondylitis patients were significantly enriched for the disease-linked clones. The disease-linked clones had a CD8+ phenotype and were found at relatively low frequencies in peripheral blood. Some motif variants had previously been reported in the synovial fluid and blood of reactive arthritis patients, which suggests shared mechanisms of disease initiation.

TCRdb names Illumina HiSeq 2500 as the instrument used. TCR beta libraries were prepared by quantitative 5'-RACE with molecular barcodes. On the authors' methods: A new computational method based on a probabilistic model of VDJ rearrangement was used to identify disease-linked TCR variants. Using fastp at Q25 and MiXCR, TCRdb reprocessed the public reads and kept productive beta chains. CDR3 protein duplicates are merged, each entry listing the most common genes and DNA. For this entry, the V and J calls and clone size follow TCRdb and not the study's own pipeline. The sample records about 140,000 distinct CDR3 sequences, around a third of which are singletons. The ten largest make up about 5.5% of the sample. Synovial fluid samples and blood samples obtained from the same ankylosing spondylitis patients were matched. The junction shows trimming of 6 bases on V and 7 bases on J, and the gene matches do not reach 8 bases of it. From the germline V gene, CDR1 is SNHLY and CDR2 is FYNNEI. Inclusive of the bounding cysteine and phenylalanine, the CDR3 is 15 residues long. The CDR3 DNA has 45 bases and is translated from base 1.

As concerns this clonotype: The antigen this receptor binds is unknown. Base-call qualities are not available, and no considerably larger clone is one nucleotide away.

This clonotype was sampled from a male donor with ankylosing spondylitis. Recombination connected TRBV2 to TRBJ2-1; the junction holds 11 bases that match TRBD2. Source material: synovial fluid, either unsorted or a sorted T cell fraction (not recorded which). The CDR3 protein: CASRSGLAAPNEQFF. The bases are TGTGCCAGCAGGTCGGGACTAGCGGCACCTAATGAGCAGTTCTTC.